One sample yielded the 14 T cell receptor beta chains listed below, sequenced in a study of T-cell memory formation after mild COVID-19 (dated by TCRdb to the early 2020s). Libraries were built with 5' RACE. The sample was run on an Illumina NovaSeq 6000. In-frame beta chains were kept once TCRdb had trimmed the public reads at Q25 with fastp and called clones with MiXCR. Every CDR3 protein is listed once, alongside the most common genes and DNA of its rows. This sample comprises under 650,000 distinct CDR3 sequences, around 17% of them detected only once. The ten biggest clones cover approximately 12% of the sample. Sequenced sample: PBMCs or a T cell subset sorted from them (not recorded which). All receptors derive from an adult woman who had mild COVID-19 (a few samples of this study predate the infection). The sample titles of this study are shuffled in the database, so cell type and time point are left out; the donor was told from shared clones.

This chain connects TRBV18 to TRBJ1-5; tentatively, D is TRBD1 (5 bases). Germline values: CDR1 KGHSH, CDR2 LQKENI. The CDR3 has 16 residues. Trimming shortened V by 3 bases and J by 5 bases, and 17 bases separated the two germline ends. The CDR3, as DNA: TGTGCCAGCTCACCCTGGGACGCCGGTCCCCATCAGCCCCAGCATTTT. This codes for CASSPWDAGPHQPQHF.

This clonotype was found a few times. This rearrangement joins TRBV6-5 to TRBJ1-2, with 8 nucleotides matching TRBD1. Germline CDR1 and CDR2: MNHEY and SVGAGI. After removal of 1 base from V and 8 bases from J, the junction contained 6 bases not matched to a gene. The CDR3 consists of 14 residues. The CDR3 spells CASSYYQGAQGYTF. The CDR3 bases are TGTGCCAGCAGTTACTATCAGGGGGCTCAGGGCTACACCTTC.

The chain employs TRBV11-2 and TRBJ2-2; 9 bases align to TRBD2. Germline values: CDR1 SGHAT, CDR2 FQNNGV. The CDR3 is 16 amino acids. Germline trimming cut 5 bases from V and 5 bases from J; bases unmatched to any gene: 9. The chain's CDR3 is CASSPRLAVGTGELFF. DNA for the CDR3: TGTGCCAGCAGCCCACGACTAGCGGTGGGGACCGGGGAGCTGTTTTTT. Variable domain in full (rest from reference TRBV11-2 and TRBJ2-2): EAGVAQSPRYKIIEKRQSVAFWCNPISGHATLYWYQQILGQGPKLLIQFQNNGVVDDSQLPKDRFSAERLKGVDSTLKIQPAKLEDSAVYLCASSPRLAVGTGELFFGEGSRLTVL.

The chain joins TRBV29-1 to TRBJ2-1; D is unresolved. The V end was cut by 7 bases, the J end by 8 bases, with 9 bases between. This CDR3 has 10 residues. Germline values: CDR1 SQVTM, CDR2 ANQGSEA. The CDR3 loop is CSATIDEQFF. The CDR3 DNA is TGCAGCGCCACGATCGATGAGCAGTTCTTC.

Ten or more counts support this clonotype. The V gene is TRBV6-6, the J gene TRBJ2-1; TRBD2 aligns across 11 bases. Germline V gives CDR1 MNHNY, CDR2 SVGAGI (reference sequence). V dropped 5 bases and J dropped 3; count of bases not matched to a gene: 6. CDR3 size: 16 residues. In DNA, the CDR3 is TGTGCCAGCAGTCAACTAGCGGGGGACCTCTACAATGAGCAGTTCTTC. It encodes CASSQLAGDLYNEQFF.

The J gene is TRBJ2-1, the V gene TRBV4-3; D is uncertain. The CDR3 sequence is 18 residues long. V lost 0 bases and J 6 bases, leaving 21 bases between the germline ends. Germline values: CDR1 LGHNA, CDR2 YSLEER. The CDR3 DNA follows: TGCGCCAGCAGCCAAGACTTAAGGATTCCCTCTCCTTTCAATGAGCAGTTCTTC. Translated, it gives CASSQDLRIPSPFNEQFF.

This clonotype has only a few counts. The rearrangement joins TRBV30 to TRBJ1-1, with no clear D. Germline lookup yields CDR1 GTSNPN and CDR2 SVGIG (reference sequence). The V end was cut by 1 base, the J end by 3 bases, with 9 bases between. This CDR3 comprises 13 residues. The DNA for the CDR3 is TGTGCCTGGAGTGAGACCGGGCACACTGAAGCTTTCTTT. Translated, it gives CAWSETGHTEAFF. The variable domain in full, completed from reference TRBV30 and TRBJ1-1, reads SQTIHQWPATLVQPVGSPLSLECTVEGTSNPNLYWYRQAAGRGLQLLFYSVGIGQISSEVPQNLSASRPQDRQFILSSKKLLLSDSGFYLCAWSETGHTEAFFGQGTRLTVV.

This clonotype was recorded a few times. The chain links TRBV5-1 to TRBJ2-1; TRBD2 might be the D (6 bases). The CDR3 has 20 residues. CDR1 and CDR2 (germline): SGHRS, YFSETQ. Between the trimmed V and J ends, which lost 4 bases and 2 bases, there was a span of 28 bases. The DNA of the CDR3 is TGCGCCAGCAGCCCGGGGGTAGGAGACCCACTCTCGCGCGCCTACAATGAGCAGTTCTTC. Translating gives CASSPGVGDPLSRAYNEQFF. Looking up the rest from reference TRBV5-1 and TRBJ2-1 gives the full variable domain: KAGVTQTPRYLIKTRGQQVTLSCSPISGHRSVSWYQQTPGQGLQFLFEYFSETQRNKGNFPGRFSGRQFSNSRSEMNVSTLELGDSALYLCASSPGVGDPLSRAYNEQFFGPGTRLTVL.

The V gene is TRBV5-1, the J gene TRBJ2-6; TRBD2 aligns across 8 bases. This CDR3 has 15 amino acids. Germline values: CDR1 SGHRS, CDR2 YFSETQ. J lost 11 bases, V lost 2 bases, and 9 bases had no gene match. The CDR3 DNA follows: TGCGCCAGCAGCTTAGGGCTAGCGGGTCCTGACGTCCTGACTTTC. Translation: CASSLGLAGPDVLTF.

This chain links TRBV24-1 with TRBJ2-3; possible D gene TRBD1, 7 bases. This CDR3 is 18 amino acids long. Germline assignment: CDR1 KGHDR and CDR2 SFDVKD. The ends were cut back, 1 base at V and 2 bases at J, with 18 bases in the middle. Written as DNA, the CDR3 is TGTGCCACCAGTGATTTTAGGGACAGCGGGCCGAACACAGATACGCAGTATTTT. Residues: CATSDFRDSGPNTDTQYF.

This clonotype was counted between two and nine times. The gene calls are TRBV20-1 and TRBJ1-1, with 8 nucleotides matching TRBD1. Unmatched junction bases numbered 6, after V lost 1 base and J lost 5 bases. The CDR3 spans 14 residues. Germline V CDR1 and CDR2: DFQATT, SNEGSKA (reference sequence). The CDR3 region is CSARVTGGRTEAFF. CDR3 bases: TGCAGTGCTAGAGTAACAGGGGGTCGGACTGAAGCTTTCTTT.

This clonotype was recorded a few times. The chain joins TRBV12-3 or TRBV12-4 to TRBJ2-3, with 8 bases lining up with TRBD1. The CDR3 spans 14 residues. In DNA, the CDR3 is TGTGCGAGCCTTACAGGGGGGCTGACAGATACGCAGTATTTT. As protein: CASLTGGLTDTQYF.

The chain uses TRBV6-4 and TRBJ2-4, with no clear D. From germline, CDR1 is MRHNA and CDR2 SNTAGT. Trimming shortened V by 3 bases and J by 6 bases, and 18 bases separated the two germline ends. The CDR3 runs to 16 residues. The CDR3 coding sequence is TGTGCCAGCAGTGAATCCCAGGTCGAAGTTTCAAACATTCAGTACTTC. Translating gives CASSESQVEVSNIQYF.

The chain has TRBV5-6 and TRBJ2-1; the match to TRBD1 covers 9 bases. Trimming took 0 bases from V and 7 from J; bases not matched to a gene: 8. The length of the CDR3 is 16 residues. The V gene's germline CDR1 is SGHDT and CDR2 YYEEEE. This chain's CDR3 is CASSLDGTGLSNEQFF. As DNA, the CDR3 is TGTGCCAGCAGCTTGGACGGGACAGGGTTGTCGAATGAGCAGTTCTTC.